This TCR beta chain derives from a study of cytomegalovirus exposure and HLA in healthy donors. Study background: The same platform was used for the roughly 120 validation repertoires as for the 666 first-cohort repertoires, as reported in a later analysis.

Profiled with immunoSEQ multiplex PCR; TCRdb holds only in-frame clones, not every one. The sample lists about 360,000 clones, 80% to 90% occurring once. CDR1 and CDR2 from the germline V gene are LNHDA and SQIVND (reference sequence). The CDR3 loop spans 14 amino acids. Trimming left V 6 bases short and J 4 bases short, with 16 bases between. This sequence was found in a woman between 18 and 29 years old in good health and CMV-seronegative. The sample consisted of PBMCs. This chain joins TRBV19 and TRBJ2-7, with a tentative D call TRBD1 (6 bases). The CDR3 region is CASSETGYGYEQYF. The CDR3 bases are TGTGCCAGTAGCGAGACAGGATACGGATACGAGCAGTACTTC.